Following are 20 T cell receptor beta chains from one sample sequenced in a study of molecular identifiers for immune sequencing clone quantification listed by TCRdb under 2018. Receptor amplification or capture employed PCR. The run used an Illumina HiSeq 4000. TCRdb itself trimmed the public reads at Q25 with fastp, ran MiXCR and retained productive beta chains. Each CDR3 protein gets just one entry, which takes the most common genes and DNA from the rows behind it. This sample gives about 300,000 distinct CDR3 sequences in total; about a fifth of them show up just once. Clones ranked in the top ten supply roughly 0.86% of the sample. Specimen: naive CD8+ T cells from blood, with Jurkat cell RNA spiked in. The cell subset or site label, read with the paper, signifies: FACS-sorted CD8+CD4-CCR7+CD45RA+ naive T cells. These receptors all stem from a human donor in good health. Some libraries in this study had Jurkat cell RNA spiked in.

To note about this clonotype: This may be a read error: a much more frequent sequence differs by one nucleotide. The V gene is TRBV6-5, the J gene TRBJ2-7; 7 bases fit TRBD2. Germline V lookup: CDR1 MNHEY, CDR2 SVGAGI. This CDR3 is 15 amino acids long. J gave up 4 bases and V 0 bases, and 6 bases lay outside the gene matches. For the CDR3, the DNA is TGTGCCAGCAGTTACTCAACGGGGAGGGAATACGAGCAGTACTTC. Protein product: CASSYSTGREYEQYF.

This chain joins TRBV28 and TRBJ2-5, with unresolved D. V lost 2 bases and J lost 4, with 14 bases in between. Germline CDR1 is MDHEN and CDR2 is SYDVKM. This CDR3 has 15 residues. The CDR3 coding sequence is TGTGCCAGCAGTTTAGAGCAGACCAACGGAGAGACCCAGTACTTC. Translating it yields CASSLEQTNGETQYF.

Comment on this clonotype: A single base separates this from a much larger clone, so it may be a read error. The chain uses TRBV29-1 and TRBJ2-1; TRBD2 matches at 7 bases. Unmatched junction bases numbered 16, after V lost 4 bases and J lost 1 base. The CDR3 sequence is 18 residues long. Germline V lookup: CDR1 SQVTM, CDR2 ANQGSEA. The DNA for the CDR3 is TGCAGCGTTGCCGGGACCGTCCTAGCGGAATTATCCTACAATGAGCAGTTCTTC. This codes for CSVAGTVLAELSYNEQFF.

V is TRBV20-1 and J is TRBJ2-3, with 9 bases identical to TRBD2. The V segment lost 4 bases and the J segment 4 bases; nucleotides outside the gene matches: 18. CDR3 length: 18 amino acids. Germline CDR1 is DFQATT and CDR2 is SNEGSKA (reference sequence). The CDR3 DNA is TGCAGTGCTACCAAAAGCATAGAGCCGGGACTAGCCGCAGATACGCAGTATTTT. Amino acid sequence: CSATKSIEPGLAADTQYF.

This clonotype was counted many times. This chain connects TRBV6-2 or TRBV6-3 to TRBJ1-1, with no clear D. V lost 1 base to trimming and J lost 3 bases, with 9 bases between them. Germline V gives CDR1 MNHEY, CDR2 SVGEGT. The CDR3 totals 14 residues. Here the CDR3 DNA reads TGTGCCAGCAGTTACTTGGAAATCTACACTGAAGCTTTCTTT. It is translated as CASSYLEIYTEAFF.

This clonotype was picked up many times. The chain is built from TRBV6-6 and TRBJ2-7; maybe TRBD2 (6 bases). The CDR3 is made up of 14 amino acids. V lost 0 bases and J lost 4, with 10 bases in between. Germline V gene sequence: CDR1 MNHNY, CDR2 SVGAGI (reference sequence). The CDR3 coding sequence is TGTGCCAGCAGTTACTCGAGACTAGGGTACGAGCAGTACTTC. Amino acids: CASSYSRLGYEQYF.

To note about this clonotype: This may be a read error: a much more frequent sequence differs by one nucleotide. The chain links TRBV20-1 to TRBJ1-1, with a tentative D call TRBD1 (6 bases). Looked up from germline, CDR1 is DFQATT and CDR2 is SNEGSKA (reference sequence). This CDR3 is 13 amino acids long. This chain's CDR3 is CSALQGHGTEASF. The CDR3 nucleotides are TGCAGTGCCTTACAGGGTCACGGCACTGAAGCTTCCTTT.

This clonotype was counted ten times or more. The chain is built from TRBV7-9 and TRBJ2-3; 11 positions agree with TRBD2. V trimming: 4 bases; J trimming: 1 base; junction bases outside the gene matches: 4. CDR1 is SEHNR, CDR2 FQNEAQ, per germline (reference sequence). The length of the CDR3 is 16 residues. The CDR3 region has the DNA TGTGCCAGCAGCTCCTGGGGACTAGCGGGCACAGATACGCAGTATTTT. It translates to CASSSWGLAGTDTQYF.

On this clonotype: A read error may be the cause here, since a much bigger clone is one base away. The CDR3 end shows no conserved phenylalanine or tryptophan, and so a read error is likely. V gene TRBV28 combines with J gene TRBJ1-1; 7 positions match TRBD1. Per the germline V gene, CDR1 is MDHEN and CDR2 is SYDVKM. The CDR3 is 13 residues long. Trimming removed 3 bases from V and 9 bases from J; junction bases left unmatched: 7. DNA for the CDR3: TGTGCCAGCAGTTTTTTTCCGGGACAGAAAGCTTTCTCT. Its translation is CASSFFPGQKAFS.

This clonotype has only a few counts. The gene calls are TRBV20-1 and TRBJ2-7; D is unresolved. V lost 3 bases to trimming and J lost 3 bases, with 12 bases between them. CDR3 length: 13 amino acids. Per the germline V gene, CDR1 is DFQATT and CDR2 is SNEGSKA (reference sequence). This CDR3 reads CSARSGLVYEQYF. Here the CDR3 DNA reads TGCAGTGCTAGGTCAGGCCTGGTCTACGAGCAGTACTTC.

This clonotype showed up many times. This rearrangement joins TRBV12-3 or TRBV12-4 to TRBJ2-5; TRBD2 matches 11 bases. The CDR3 totals 15 residues. Germline trimming cut 6 bases from V and 4 bases from J; bases unmatched to any gene: 7. This CDR3 reads CASRPTSGRGETQYF. CDR3 nucleotide sequence: TGTGCCAGCAGACCAACTAGCGGGAGAGGAGAGACCCAGTACTTC.

This clonotype was observed at least ten times. The J gene is TRBJ1-6, the V gene TRBV4-3, with 7 bases fitting TRBD1. J was trimmed by 7 bases and V by 2 bases; bases with no gene match: 5. The CDR3 covers 15 residues. The germline V gene encodes CDR1 LGHNA and CDR2 YSLEER. The CDR3 protein is CASSQRRGLNSPLHF. The CDR3 region has the DNA TGCGCCAGCAGCCAAAGGAGGGGGCTCAATTCACCCCTCCACTTT.

Worth noting for this clonotype: A read error is possible here, since a much larger clone lies one base away. The rearrangement uses TRBV7-9 and TRBJ1-1; 7 bases agree with TRBD1. Germline loops: CDR1 SEHNR, CDR2 FQNEAQ (reference sequence). The CDR3 loop spans 15 amino acids. CDR3 protein: CAGSYDRDMNTEAFF. DNA of the CDR3: TGTGCCGGCAGCTACGACAGGGACATGAACACTGAAGCTTTCTTT. Supplemented by reference TRBV7-9 and TRBJ1-1, the full variable domain reads DTGVSQNPRHKITKRGQNVTFRCDPISEHNRLYWYRQTLGQGPEFLTYFQNEAQLEKSRLLSDRFSAERPKGSFSTLEIQRTEQGDSAMYLCAGSYDRDMNTEAFFGQGTRLTVV.

This clonotype was detected ten times or more. The genes are TRBV11-2 and TRBJ2-7; D may be TRBD1 (6 bases). Germline assignment: CDR1 SGHAT and CDR2 FQNNGV. Trimming removed 5 bases at V and 5 bases at J, with 16 bases between. This CDR3 contains 14 residues. CDR3 protein: CASSLYRDPHEQYF. In DNA, the CDR3 is TGTGCCAGCAGCCTGTACAGGGATCCCCACGAGCAGTACTTC.

This clonotype was counted many times. This chain joins TRBV9 and TRBJ1-6, with D possibly being TRBD1 (5 bases). This CDR3 comprises 15 residues. Germline CDR1 reads SGDLS; CDR2 reads YYNGEE. Trimming left V 4 bases short and J 17 bases short, with 25 bases between. The CDR3 loop is CASSLTAWPQSPIHF. Written as DNA, the CDR3 is TGTGCCAGCAGCTTGACAGCCTGGCCCCAGTCACCAATCCACTTT.

V and J are TRBV4-3 and TRBJ2-7; D remains unclear. V was trimmed by 0 bases and J by 2 bases, leaving 23 bases between them. The CDR3 is 19 residues long. Germline V CDR1 and CDR2: LGHNA, YSLEER. The CDR3 DNA follows: TGCGCCAGCAGCCAAGATTTAAATTTTTATTCCGGCAGCGCCTACGAGCAGTACTTC. It translates to CASSQDLNFYSGSAYEQYF.

This clonotype came up many times. The chain couples TRBV29-1 to TRBJ2-2, with a weak D call TRBD2 (6 bases). V lost 3 bases, J lost 5 bases, and 10 bases lay in between. The CDR3 runs 13 residues. Per the germline V gene, CDR1 is SQVTM and CDR2 is ANQGSEA. In DNA form, the CDR3 reads TGCAGCGTTGACAGGGAGGATACCGGGGAGCTGTTTTTT. This gives the protein CSVDREDTGELFF.

This clonotype was detected only a few times. The V gene is TRBV30, the J gene TRBJ1-1; weak D call: TRBD1 (5 bases). CDR1 and CDR2 (germline): GTSNPN, SVGIG (reference sequence). V was pared by 5 bases and J by 1 base, with 8 bases between. This CDR3 contains 12 residues. CDR3 sequence reads: CAWDRQNTEAFF. For the CDR3, the DNA is TGTGCCTGGGACAGACAGAACACTGAAGCTTTCTTT.

The rearrangement uses TRBV27 and TRBJ2-6; D gene uncertain. V lost 2 bases to trimming and J lost 1 base, with 12 bases between them. This CDR3 is built from 17 residues. The germline CDR1 and CDR2 sequences are MNHEY and SMNVEV (reference sequence). The CDR3: CASSLAGPESGANVLTF. The CDR3 DNA reads as TGTGCCAGCAGTTTAGCAGGTCCAGAGTCTGGGGCCAACGTCCTGACTTTC.

For this clonotype: This may be a read error: a much more frequent sequence differs by one nucleotide. This sequence joins TRBV7-9 and TRBJ1-3; no reliable D call. Per the germline V gene, CDR1 is SEHNR and CDR2 is FQNEAQ (reference sequence). CDR3 length: 14 residues. The CDR3 region has the DNA TGTGCCAGCAGCCCCAAGCACGACGGCTCCACCACATATTTT. This gives the protein CASSPKHDGSTTYF.